This record looks at one T cell receptor beta chain sequence and its context. Profiled with immunoSEQ multiplex PCR; TCRdb holds only in-frame clones, not every one. Here the sample spans approximately 46,000 clones, less than 85% being singletons. The source of the sample is a study of blood T cell repertoires in COVID-19. Looking at the study overall: PBMCs, B-cell-depleted T cells, or T cells provided the cDNA or gDNA that made up the material.

This CDR3 is built from 12 residues. The germline V gene encodes CDR1 SEHNR and CDR2 FQNEAQ (reference sequence). The germline V and J ends were trimmed by 7 bases and 5 bases, with 9 bases remaining between them. This chain links TRBV7-9 with TRBJ1-5; the D gene is possibly TRBD1 (5 bases). The sequence was obtained from a human donor in a cohort sampled during active COVID-19. The material sequenced was peripheral blood. The chain's CDR3 is CASTRGDQPQHF. The CDR3 coding sequence is TGTGCCAGCACCCGGGGGGATCAGCCCCAGCATTTT.